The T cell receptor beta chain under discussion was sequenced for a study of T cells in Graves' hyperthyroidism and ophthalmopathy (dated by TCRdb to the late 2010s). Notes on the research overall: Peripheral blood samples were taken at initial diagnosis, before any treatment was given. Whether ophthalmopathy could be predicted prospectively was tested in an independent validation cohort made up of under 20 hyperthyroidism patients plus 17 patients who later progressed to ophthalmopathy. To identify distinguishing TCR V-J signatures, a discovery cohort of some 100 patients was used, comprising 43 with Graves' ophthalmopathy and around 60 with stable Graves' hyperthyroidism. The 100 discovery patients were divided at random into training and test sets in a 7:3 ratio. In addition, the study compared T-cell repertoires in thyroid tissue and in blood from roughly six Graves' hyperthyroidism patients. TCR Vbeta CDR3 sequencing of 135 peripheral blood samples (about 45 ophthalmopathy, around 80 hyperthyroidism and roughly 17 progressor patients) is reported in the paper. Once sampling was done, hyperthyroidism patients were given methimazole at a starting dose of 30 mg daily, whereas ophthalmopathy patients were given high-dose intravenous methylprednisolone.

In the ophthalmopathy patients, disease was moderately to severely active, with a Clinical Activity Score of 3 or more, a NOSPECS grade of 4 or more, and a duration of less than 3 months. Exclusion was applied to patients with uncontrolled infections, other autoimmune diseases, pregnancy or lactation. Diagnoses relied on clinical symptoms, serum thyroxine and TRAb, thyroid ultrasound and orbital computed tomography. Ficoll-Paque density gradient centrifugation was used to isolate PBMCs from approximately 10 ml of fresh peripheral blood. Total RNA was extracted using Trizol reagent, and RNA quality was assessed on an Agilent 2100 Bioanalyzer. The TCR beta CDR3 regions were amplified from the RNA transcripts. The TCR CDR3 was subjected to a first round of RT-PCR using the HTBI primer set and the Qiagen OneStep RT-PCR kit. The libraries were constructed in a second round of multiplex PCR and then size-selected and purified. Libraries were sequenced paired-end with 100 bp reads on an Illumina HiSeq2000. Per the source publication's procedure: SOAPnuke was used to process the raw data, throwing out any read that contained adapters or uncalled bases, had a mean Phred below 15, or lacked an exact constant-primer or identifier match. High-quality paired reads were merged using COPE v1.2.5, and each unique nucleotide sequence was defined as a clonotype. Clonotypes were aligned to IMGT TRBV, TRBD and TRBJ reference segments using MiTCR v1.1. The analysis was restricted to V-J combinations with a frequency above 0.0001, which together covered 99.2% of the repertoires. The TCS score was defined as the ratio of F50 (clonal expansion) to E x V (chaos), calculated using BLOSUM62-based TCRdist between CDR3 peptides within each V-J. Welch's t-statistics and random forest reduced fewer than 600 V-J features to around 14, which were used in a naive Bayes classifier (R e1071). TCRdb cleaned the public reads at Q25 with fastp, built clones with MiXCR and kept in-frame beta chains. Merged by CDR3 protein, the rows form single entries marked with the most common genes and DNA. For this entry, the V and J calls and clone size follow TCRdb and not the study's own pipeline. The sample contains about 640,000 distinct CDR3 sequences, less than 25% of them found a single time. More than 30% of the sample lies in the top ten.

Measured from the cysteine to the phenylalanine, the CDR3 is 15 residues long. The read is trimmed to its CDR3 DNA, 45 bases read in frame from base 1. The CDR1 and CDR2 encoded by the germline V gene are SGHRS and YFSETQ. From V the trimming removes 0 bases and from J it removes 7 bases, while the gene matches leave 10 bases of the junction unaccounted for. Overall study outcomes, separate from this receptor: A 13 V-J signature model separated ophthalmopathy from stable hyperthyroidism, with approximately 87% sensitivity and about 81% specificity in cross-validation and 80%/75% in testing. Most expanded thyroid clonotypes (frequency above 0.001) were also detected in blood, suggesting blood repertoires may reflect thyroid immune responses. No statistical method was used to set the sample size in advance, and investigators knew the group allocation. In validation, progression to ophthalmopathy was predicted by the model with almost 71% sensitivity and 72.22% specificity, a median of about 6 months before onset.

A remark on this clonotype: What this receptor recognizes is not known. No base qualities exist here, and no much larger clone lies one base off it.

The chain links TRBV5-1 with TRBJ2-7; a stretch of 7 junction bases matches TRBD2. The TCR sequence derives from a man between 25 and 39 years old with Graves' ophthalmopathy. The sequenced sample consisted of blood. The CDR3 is CASSLEPAGPQEQYF. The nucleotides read TGCGCCAGCAGCTTGGAGCCAGCGGGGCCCCAAGAGCAGTACTTC.